This is a list of T cell receptor beta chains from one sample in a study of shared clonotypes between healthy human individuals. The method was immunoSEQ multiplex PCR; TCRdb's version includes in-frame clones alone and lacks a portion of them. The repertoire holds fewer than 3 million clones, with under 95% as singletons. Sequencing input: naive CD4+ T cells from PBMCs. The receptor source for this set is a man between 18 and 29 years old in good health. Some clones in this sample may be carry-over from other donors' samples. CDR3s leave out the opening cysteine and the closing phenylalanine or tryptophan. Clone size appears in some rows only: once, few, many, or a class for an expanded clone.

V,size,length,J,CDR3
TRBV21-1,.,12,TRBJ1-2,ASSSTRDPEGYT
TRBV7-2,.,9,TRBJ2-5,ASSSRGAQY
TRBV7-3,.,12,TRBJ2-1,ASSLLGRNNEQF
TRBV6-6,.,13,TRBJ1-5,ASSYSNGVNQPQH
TRBV2,.,11,TRBJ2-7,ASTRLATGEQY
TRBV9,once,11,TRBJ2-1,ASSQGQGNEQF
TRBV5-1,.,14,TRBJ2-1,ASSFLAGGPNNEQF
TRBV5-1,.,14,TRBJ2-1,ASSLLAGYSYNEQF
TRBV2,.,11,TRBJ1-5,ASSGPSNQPQH
TRBV4-2,.,16,TRBJ2-1,ASSQEGRWATEGDEQF
TRBV6-5,few,13,TRBJ1-1,ASSRTAPGGTEAF
TRBV28,.,13,TRBJ2-5,ASSSPSRPLRTQY
TRBV19,.,15,TRBJ2-7,ASIPIGAQPSSYEQY
TRBV5-8,.,15,TRBJ1-1,ASSFLTGGSTNTEAF
TRBV12-5,.,12,TRBJ1-1,ASGTRGGSPEAF
TRBV2,.,12,TRBJ2-1,ASSNQGVTNEQF
TRBV19,.,11,TRBJ2-3,ATQGTNTDTQY
TRBV5-1,.,12,TRBJ2-7,ASSLVGRALEQY
TRBV9,.,13,TRBJ1-2,ASSVGRTGALGYT
TRBV29-1,.,14,TRBJ1-2,SVDDLLMDVNYGYT